One T cell receptor (beta chain) is described in this entry. Its antigen is not known. This record belongs to a study of shared clonotypes between healthy human individuals. Study-level information: For every donor, three CD4 naive, three CD4 memory, two CD8 naive and one CD8 memory plates were used. Study-wide results and limits: Clonotypes not shared had lower generation probabilities than those common to all four donors. Naive CD4 clonotype sharing across a handful of donors was 5% to 6%.

This CDR3 is 15 amino acids long. Germline V CDR1 and CDR2: MDHEN, SYDVKM. J lost 4 bases, V lost 6 bases, and 5 bases had no gene match. Sequenced by immunoSEQ multiplex PCR; TCRdb stores in-frame clones only, minus some. The data show about 300,000 clones, roughly 70% seen once. It was into CD45RA+ naive and CD45RA-negative memory subsets that the CD4+ cells were split. V gene TRBV28 combines with J gene TRBJ2-7; 14 nucleotides line up with TRBD2. The material sequenced was memory CD4+ T cells sorted from blood. Subset described: CD45RA-negative fraction. This clonotype was obtained from a man aged 25 to 45 in good health. The DNA of the CDR3 is TGTGCCAGCAGACCAAGGACTAGCGGGAGGTACGAGCAGTACTTC. This translates into CASRPRTSGRYEQYF.